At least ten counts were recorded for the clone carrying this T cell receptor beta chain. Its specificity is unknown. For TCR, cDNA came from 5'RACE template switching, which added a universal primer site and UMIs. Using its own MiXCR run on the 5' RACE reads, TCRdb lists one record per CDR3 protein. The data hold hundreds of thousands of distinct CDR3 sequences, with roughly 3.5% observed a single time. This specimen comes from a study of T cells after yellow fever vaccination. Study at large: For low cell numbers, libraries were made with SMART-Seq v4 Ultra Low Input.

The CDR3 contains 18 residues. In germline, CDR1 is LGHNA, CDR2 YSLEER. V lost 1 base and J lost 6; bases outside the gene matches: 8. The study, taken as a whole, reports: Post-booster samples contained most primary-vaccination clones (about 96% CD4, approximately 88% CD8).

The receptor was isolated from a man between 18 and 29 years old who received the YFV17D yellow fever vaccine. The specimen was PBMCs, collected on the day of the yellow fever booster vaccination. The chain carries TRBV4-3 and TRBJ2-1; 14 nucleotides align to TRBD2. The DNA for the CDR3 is TGCGCCAGCAGCCAAGCCTATGGGACTAGCGGGGGTTCCAATGAGCAGTTCTTC. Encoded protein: CASSQAYGTSGGSNEQFF.